The 32 T cell receptor beta chains below were found in one sample sequenced in a study of blood T cells in healthy people across ages. The use of a sample-barcoded 5' primer and a J-beta primer mix characterized a second PCR of 7 to 11 cycles. From the 5' RACE reads, TCRdb called clonotypes with MiXCR, one entry per CDR3 protein. The table lists about 1,500,000 distinct CDR3 sequences, 28% of them singletons. The sample comprised blood. The receptors were gathered from a woman aged 25-40 years in good health.

The chain joins TRBV6-4 to TRBJ2-1; the D gene is possibly TRBD2 (5 bases). Germline CDR1 and CDR2: MRHNA and SNTAGT. V was pared by 0 bases and J by 8 bases, with 5 bases between. This CDR3 region has 12 residues. CDR3 coding DNA: TGTGCCAGCAGTGACTCGAGGGATGAGCAGTTCTTC. It is translated as CASSDSRDEQFF.

V is TRBV12-3 or TRBV12-4 and J is TRBJ1-5; D is ambiguous. The V and J ends lost 6 bases and 0 bases respectively, with 6 bases between them. The CDR3 sequence is 13 residues long. The CDR3 spells CASRANSNQPQHF. CDR3 nucleotide sequence: TGTGCCAGCAGGGCCAATAGCAATCAGCCCCAGCATTTT.

This rearrangement joins TRBV20-1 to TRBJ2-1, with 7 nucleotides matching TRBD2. This CDR3 is built from 15 residues. Germline V gene sequence: CDR1 DFQATT, CDR2 SNEGSKA (reference sequence). With 0 bases clipped from V and 4 bases from J, the junction kept 6 bases outside the gene matches. CDR3 sequence (DNA): TGCAGTGCTAGAGACCTCGCTAGCGGTTACAATGAGCAGTTCTTC. Its protein product is CSARDLASGYNEQFF.

CDR3 protein: CASSLGTSGGNNEQFF. CDR3 nucleotides: TGTGCCAGCAGCCTGGGGACTAGCGGGGGCAACAATGAGCAGTTCTTC. The chain joins TRBV11-2 to TRBJ2-1; 14 bases line up with TRBD2. Losses at the gene ends were 5 bases for V and 5 bases for J; bases not matched to a gene: 5. Per germline, CDR1 SGHAT and CDR2 FQNNGV. The CDR3 runs to 16 residues.

Regarding this clonotype: Its ends do not fully match the called genes, so a read error is possible. This chain joins TRBV3-1 and TRBJ2-7; D gene ambiguous. The CDR3 loop spans 13 amino acids. The V gene's germline CDR1 is LGHDT and CDR2 YNNKEL (reference sequence). CDR3 coding DNA: TGTGCCAGCAGCCAAGGTTCCTCCTTCGAGCAGTACTTC. Encoded protein: CASSQGSSFEQYF.

This clonotype was detected ten times or more. This chain uses TRBV2 with TRBJ2-5; TRBD2 matches 16 bases. The ends lost 2 bases at V and 4 bases at J; junction bases unmatched: 4. This CDR3 spans 17 amino acids. Germline values: CDR1 SNHLY, CDR2 FYNNEI. The CDR3 region has the DNA TGTGCCAGCAGTGAATGGGGACTAGCGGGGGGGCCAGAGACCCAGTACTTC. Translating it yields CASSEWGLAGGPETQYF.

Note on this clonotype: A much larger clone differs from this one at a single base, so this may be a read error. The rearrangement uses TRBV20-1 and TRBJ1-2, with 7 bases aligning to TRBD1. Germline V gene lookup returns CDR1 DFQATT and CDR2 SNEGSKA (reference sequence). This CDR3 comprises 12 residues. CDR3 sequence (DNA): TGCAGTGCCCCCAGAGGGGGCTATGGCCACACCTTC. Encoded protein: CSAPRGGYGHTF.

This clonotype came up many times. The chain has TRBV20-1 and TRBJ2-5, with 7 nucleotides matching TRBD1. The V and J ends lost 6 bases and 4 bases, in that order; junction bases with no gene match: 8. CDR3 length: 13 amino acids. The germline CDR1 and CDR2 sequences are DFQATT and SNEGSKA (reference sequence). The CDR3 nucleotides read TGCAGTGCCATAGGGACAGCCAGAGAGACCCAGTACTTC. It specifies CSAIGTARETQYF.

This clonotype appeared a few times. The rearrangement joins TRBV12-3 or TRBV12-4 to TRBJ2-1; 7 bases match TRBD1. The CDR3 loop spans 17 amino acids. V lost 4 bases and J lost 0; bases outside the gene matches: 9. CDR3 region: CASSWAQGVGSYNEQFF. The CDR3 bases are TGTGCCAGCAGTTGGGCGCAGGGGGTGGGCTCCTACAATGAGCAGTTCTTC.

This sequence joins TRBV14 and TRBJ2-4; TRBD1 matches 9 bases. The CDR3 covers 17 residues. Trimming took 0 bases from V and 6 from J; bases not matched to a gene: 9. Germline-derived CDR1 and CDR2 are SGHDN and FVKESK. The CDR3 region is CASSQDMGQGWRNIQYF. DNA of the CDR3: TGTGCCAGCAGCCAAGATATGGGACAGGGATGGAGAAACATTCAGTACTTC.

This sequence joins TRBV12-3 or TRBV12-4 and TRBJ1-2; D gene uncertain. V dropped 6 bases and J dropped 0 bases, with 11 bases sitting between them. This CDR3 comprises 14 residues. The CDR3 coding sequence is TGTGCCAGCAGCCATAGGAGAGCTAACTATGGCTACACCTTC. This gives the protein CASSHRRANYGYTF.

Details on this clonotype: Possible read error: a much larger clone is one base away. The chain joins TRBV7-2 to TRBJ2-1, with no clear D. The V and J ends lost 5 bases and 8 bases respectively, with 10 bases between them. Germline V gene data show CDR1 as SGHTA and CDR2 as FQGNSA. CDR3 length: 12 residues. The DNA for the CDR3 is TGTGCCAGCAGCCCCCAGATAGATGAGCAGTTCTTC. Encoded protein: CASSPQIDEQFF. The full variable domain, in which reference TRBV7-2 and TRBJ2-1 provide the parts outside the CDR3, is GAGVSQSPSNKVTEKGKDVELRCDPISGHTALYWYRQSLGQGLEFLIYFQGNSAPDKSGLPSDRFSAERTGGSVSTLTIQRTQQEDSAVYLCASSPQIDEQFFGPGTRLTVL.

This clonotype was seen repeatedly, ten times or more. V usage is TRBV4-1 and J usage is TRBJ1-2; D is unresolved. The V end lost 0 bases, the J end lost 1 base, and 15 bases lay between the germline ends. This CDR3 region has 17 residues. The germline V gene has CDR1 MGHRA and CDR2 YSYEKL. Written as DNA, the CDR3 is TGCGCCAGCAGCCAAGATAATACGAGAGGGTTTAACTATGGCTACACCTTC. Its protein product is CASSQDNTRGFNYGYTF.

This clonotype was seen only a few times. The chain carries TRBV3-1 and TRBJ1-4; D is perhaps TRBD1 (6 bases). The germline V gene has CDR1 LGHDT and CDR2 YNNKEL (reference sequence). Trimming removed 1 base at V and 10 bases at J, with 16 bases between. CDR3 length: 15 residues. This chain's CDR3 is CASSQVVQGYGKLFF. The CDR3 DNA follows: TGTGCCAGCAGCCAAGTGGTACAGGGATATGGAAAACTGTTTTTT.

With respect to this clonotype: A much larger clone differs by one base, so this may be a read error. V is TRBV29-1 and J is TRBJ2-6; no clear D. The CDR3 is 14 residues long. Germline CDR1 and CDR2: SQVTM and ANQGSEA. CDR3 coding DNA: TGCAACGTTGGTAAAGAATCTGGGGCCAACGTCCTGACTTTC. Amino acids: CNVGKESGANVLTF.

Comments on this clonotype: A much larger clone lies one base from this, so it may be a read error. This chain links TRBV7-3 with TRBJ2-6; D might be TRBD2 (5 bases). This CDR3 comprises 16 residues. The germline gives CDR1 SGHTA, CDR2 FQGTGA. The CDR3 nucleotides read TGTGCCAGCAGCACACCGGGGTTCTCTGAGGCCAACGTCCTGACTTTC. Amino acids: CASSTPGFSEANVLTF.

This chain links TRBV3-1 with TRBJ1-6, with D hard to call. There are 15 residues in the CDR3. The germline V gene encodes CDR1 LGHDT and CDR2 YNNKEL (reference sequence). Trimming took off 6 bases at V and 10 bases at J, with 19 bases between the two ends. CDR3 DNA: TGTGCCAGCAGATACTCCGAGATCCGCAACTCACCCCTCCACTTT. Translated: CASRYSEIRNSPLHF. Variable domain in full (rest from reference TRBV3-1 and TRBJ1-6): DTAVSQTPKYLVTQMGNDKSIKCEQNLGHDTMYWYKQDSKKFLKIMFSYNNKELIINETVPNRFSPKSPDKAHLNLHINSLELGDSAVYFCASRYSEIRNSPLHFGNGTRLTVT.

The chain is built from TRBV12-3 or TRBV12-4 and TRBJ2-1; TRBD1 agrees at 9 bases. Losses at the gene ends were 6 bases for V and 3 bases for J; bases not matched to a gene: 9. This CDR3 has 16 residues. CDR3 in DNA: TGTGCCAGCAGGAGAGCCGGGACAGGGCGCTACAATGAGCAGTTCTTC. Amino acids: CASRRAGTGRYNEQFF.

V usage is TRBV4-3 and J usage is TRBJ2-2; 7 positions match TRBD1. Trimming took 0 bases from V and 0 from J; bases not matched to a gene: 10. Germline V gene sequence: CDR1 LGHNA, CDR2 YSLEER. This CDR3 is built from 19 residues. This CDR3 is CASSQDRSRGFANTGELFF. The CDR3 bases are TGCGCCAGCAGCCAAGATCGGAGCAGGGGGTTCGCGAACACCGGGGAGCTGTTTTTT.

This clonotype came up many times. This chain connects TRBV2 to TRBJ2-7, with TRBD2 as a possible D gene (5 bases). CDR1 is SNHLY, CDR2 FYNNEI, per germline. The CDR3 has 14 amino acids. The ends were cut back, 1 base at V and 6 bases at J, with 13 bases in the middle. The DNA for the CDR3 is TGTGCCAGCAGTGAAGGGCTAGCACTGTTCGAGCAGTACTTC. Amino acid sequence: CASSEGLALFEQYF. The full variable domain, in which reference TRBV2 and TRBJ2-7 provide the parts outside the CDR3, is EPEVTQTPSHQVTQMGQEVILRCVPISNHLYFYWYRQILGQKVEFLVSFYNNEISEKSEIFDDQFSVERPDGSNFTLKIRSTKLEDSAMYFCASSEGLALFEQYFGPGTRLTVT.

Notes on this clonotype: It may be a read error: a sequence one base away is much more abundant. The V gene is TRBV3-1, the J gene TRBJ1-2, with D possibly being TRBD1 (5 bases). V gave up 3 bases and J gave up 1 base, with 6 bases separating them. This CDR3 has 13 residues. Germline CDR1 is LGHDT and CDR2 is YNNKEL (reference sequence). Here the CDR3 DNA reads TGTGCCAGCAGCCAGAGGGGTAACTATGGCTACACCTTC. It yields the protein CASSQRGNYGYTF.

The V and J genes are TRBV6-5 and TRBJ2-1, with D unclear. The CDR3 length is 15 residues. The V and J ends lost 2 bases and 5 bases respectively, with 13 bases between them. Germline loops: CDR1 MNHEY, CDR2 SVGAGI. The CDR3 DNA follows: TGTGCCAGCAGTTACGGTCAGGCGACCGACAATGAGCAGTTCTTC. Residues: CASSYGQATDNEQFF.

In its sample, this clonotype was seen many times. The V call is TRBV29-1, the J call TRBJ2-3; no clear D. Germline-derived CDR1 and CDR2 are SQVTM and ANQGSEA. V was shortened by 1 base and J by 2 bases, with 10 bases between the two germline ends. The CDR3 is 14 amino acids. CDR3 sequence: CSVEGLDSTDTQYF. CDR3 sequence (DNA): TGCAGCGTTGAAGGACTCGACTCCACAGATACGCAGTATTTT.

The V gene is TRBV12-3 or TRBV12-4, the J gene TRBJ2-5, with TRBD2 matching over 10 bases. The V segment lost 6 bases and the J segment 7 bases; nucleotides outside the gene matches: 8. CDR3 size: 14 residues. Written as DNA, the CDR3 is TGTGCCAGCAGGCGGACTAGCGGTCGGGGGACCCAGTACTTC. Protein product: CASRRTSGRGTQYF.

The CDR3: CAISHGLVNEKLFF. The CDR3 bases are TGTGCCATCAGTCATGGCCTTGTTAATGAAAAACTGTTTTTT. V and J are TRBV10-3 and TRBJ1-4; D unclear. The CDR3 spans 14 residues. In germline, CDR1 is ENHRY, CDR2 SYGVKD. Trimming pared 5 bases from V and 4 bases from J, leaving 11 bases between.

The CDR3 DNA reads TGTGCCATCAGTGACATTGAACAGGGTTTAGATCAGCCCCAGCATTTT. Its protein product is CAISDIEQGLDQPQHF. The chain combines TRBV10-3 with TRBJ1-5; TRBD1 might be the D (6 bases). V gave up 3 bases and J gave up 5 bases, with 17 bases separating them. This CDR3 has 16 residues. The germline CDR1 and CDR2 sequences are ENHRY and SYGVKD.

Notes on this clonotype: This CDR3 is missing its conserved last phenylalanine or tryptophan, likely due to a read error. The chain carries TRBV6-2 or TRBV6-3 and TRBJ2-1, with D perhaps matching TRBD2 (6 bases). The CDR3 runs to 12 residues. CDR1 MNHEY and CDR2 SVGEGT come from the germline V gene. With 8 bases removed from V and 9 bases from J, the gap between germline ends came to 14 bases. CDR3 DNA sequence: TGTGCCAGCTCCAAGGGAGGCATTGAGCAGTTCTTA. It is translated as CASSKGGIEQFL.

This clonotype was found once. A much larger clone differs by one base, so this may be a read error. The J gene is TRBJ2-1, the V gene TRBV20-1, with D perhaps matching TRBD2 (5 bases). With 8 bases removed from V and 6 bases from J, the gap between germline ends came to 17 bases. Germline-derived CDR1 and CDR2 are DFQATT and SNEGSKA (reference sequence). The CDR3 spans 13 residues. The CDR3 DNA follows: TGCAGTCTCCGCCAGAGGGCAGCCAATGAGCAGTTCTTC. Its protein product is CSLRQRAANEQFF.

This chain links TRBV20-1 with TRBJ2-7, with 10 positions matching TRBD2. The CDR3 is 15 residues long. Germline assignment: CDR1 DFQATT and CDR2 SNEGSKA (reference sequence). J gave up 4 bases and V 5 bases, and 11 bases lay outside the gene matches. CDR3 coding DNA: TGCAGTGCTGGCCCCTTGACTAGCGGGCCGTACGAGCAGTACTTC. Translated: CSAGPLTSGPYEQYF.

The chain couples TRBV12-3 or TRBV12-4 to TRBJ2-4; 9 bases align to TRBD2. The CDR3 consists of 14 residues. The V gene end was trimmed by 7 bases and the J gene end by 15 bases; junction bases not matched to a gene: 16. The CDR3 DNA reads TGTGCCAGCACACGGGCTAGCGGGGCCTTCGAGCGGTACTTC. Amino acid sequence: CASTRASGAFERYF.

The chain couples TRBV5-1 to TRBJ2-7; the D is unclear. V was cut by 3 bases and J by 0 bases, with 16 bases left in between. The CDR3 runs to 16 residues. Germline lookup yields CDR1 SGHRS and CDR2 YFSETQ. DNA for the CDR3: TGCGCCAGCAGCTCGACAACCGGAACAATCTCCTACGAGCAGTACTTC. Protein product: CASSSTTGTISYEQYF.

This clonotype was seen only a few times. The chain links TRBV2 to TRBJ2-6; no reliable D call. V lost 6 bases and J lost 2, with 11 bases in between. Looked up from germline, CDR1 is SNHLY and CDR2 is FYNNEI. The CDR3 totals 15 residues. The CDR3: CASRPGAPGANVLTF. The CDR3, as DNA: TGTGCCAGCAGGCCAGGAGCGCCTGGGGCCAACGTCCTGACTTTC. The whole variable domain, remainder taken from reference TRBV2 and TRBJ2-6, is EPEVTQTPSHQVTQMGQEVILRCVPISNHLYFYWYRQILGQKVEFLVSFYNNEISEKSEIFDDQFSVERPDGSNFTLKIRSTKLEDSAMYFCASRPGAPGANVLTFGAGSRLTVL.